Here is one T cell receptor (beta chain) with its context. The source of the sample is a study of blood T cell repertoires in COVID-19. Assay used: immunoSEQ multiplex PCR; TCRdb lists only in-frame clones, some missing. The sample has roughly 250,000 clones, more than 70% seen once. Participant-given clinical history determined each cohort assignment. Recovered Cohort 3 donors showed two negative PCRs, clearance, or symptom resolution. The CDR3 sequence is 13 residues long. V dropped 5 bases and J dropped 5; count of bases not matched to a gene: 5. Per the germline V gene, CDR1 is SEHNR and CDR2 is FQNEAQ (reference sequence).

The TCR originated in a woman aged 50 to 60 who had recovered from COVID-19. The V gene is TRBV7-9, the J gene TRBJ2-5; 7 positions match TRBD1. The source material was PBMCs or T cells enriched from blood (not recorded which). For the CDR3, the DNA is TGTGCCAGCAGCCTCGTACAGGGGGAGACCCAGTACTTC. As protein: CASSLVQGETQYF.